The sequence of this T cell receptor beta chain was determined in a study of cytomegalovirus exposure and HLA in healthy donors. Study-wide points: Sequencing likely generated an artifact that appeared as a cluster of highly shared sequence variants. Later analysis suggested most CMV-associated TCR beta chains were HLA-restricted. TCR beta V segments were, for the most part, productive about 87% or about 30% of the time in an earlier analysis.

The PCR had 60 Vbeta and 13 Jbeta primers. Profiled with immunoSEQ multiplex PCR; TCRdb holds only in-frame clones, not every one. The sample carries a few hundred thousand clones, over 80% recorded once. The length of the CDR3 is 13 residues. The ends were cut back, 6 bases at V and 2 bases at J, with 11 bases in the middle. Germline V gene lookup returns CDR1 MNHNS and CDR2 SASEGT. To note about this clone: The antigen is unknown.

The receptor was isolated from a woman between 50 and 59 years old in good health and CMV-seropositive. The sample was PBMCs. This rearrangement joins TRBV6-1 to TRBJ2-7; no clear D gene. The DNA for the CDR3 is TGTGCCAGCAGACCTGACCGGGCCTACGAGCAGTACTTC. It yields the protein CASRPDRAYEQYF.